The rows below give T cell receptor beta chains drawn from one sample of a study of shared clonotypes between healthy human individuals. The repertoire was sequenced with immunoSEQ multiplex PCR; TCRdb's copy has only in-frame clones and lacks some. The sample yields around 1,100,000 clones, 60% to 80% seen once. Sequenced: memory CD4+ T cells from PBMCs. Source of these receptors: a man aged 18-30 years in good health. Some clones in this sample may be carry-over from other donors' samples. Both conserved end residues are part of each CDR3. A D gene is named only where the DNA matches it firmly. Rows may omit the clone size; those that give it use once, few, many or a size class.

TRBD1 | - | TRBJ2-7 | TRBV27 | CASSNRGSVYEQYF | TGTGCCAGCAGCAACAGGGGGTCGGTCTACGAGCAGTACTTC
TRBD2 | many | TRBJ2-5 | TRBV29-1 | CSVLAGPETQYF | TGCAGCGTACTAGCGGGACCGGAGACCCAGTACTTC
- | - | TRBJ1-2 | TRBV27 | CASSTKVRGNYGYTF | TGTGCCAGCAGCACTAAGGTCCGGGGGAACTATGGCTACACCTTC
- | - | TRBJ2-5 | TRBV5-1 | CASTPEGGPAPETQYF | TGCGCCAGCACCCCGGAGGGTGGACCCGCCCCGGAGACCCAGTACTTC
- | - | TRBJ2-3 | TRBV18 | CASSPRIYRESTDTQYF | TGTGCCAGCTCGCCAAGGATTTACAGGGAAAGCACAGATACGCAGTATTTT
- | few | TRBJ2-1 | TRBV1 | CTSSLTAHSNYSEQFF | TGCACCAGCTCCCTGACAGCCCATTCTAACTACAGTGAGCAGTTCTTC
- | - | TRBJ1-1 | TRBV28 | CASSLILQAAEAFF | TGTGCCAGCAGTTTAATTTTGCAGGCAGCTGAAGCTTTCTTT
TRBD2 | - | TRBJ2-1 | TRBV11-2 | CASSPPAGGRNEQFF | TGTGCCAGCAGCCCCCCAGCGGGAGGTAGGAATGAGCAGTTCTTC
- | - | TRBJ2-2 | TRBV7-3 | CASSLTPTSTGELFF | TGTGCCAGCAGCTTAACGCCGACTAGTACCGGGGAGCTGTTTTTT
TRBD1 | - | TRBJ1-4 | TRBV7-9 | CASSLVPGTGSEKLFF | TGTGCCAGCAGCTTAGTCCCAGGGACAGGAAGTGAAAAACTGTTTTTT
- | - | TRBJ2-1 | TRBV6-6 | CASSYSRHDQYNEQFF | TGTGCCAGCAGTTACTCGCGGCATGACCAATACAATGAGCAGTTCTTC
- | - | TRBJ2-7 | TRBV11-1 | CASSPHRVYEQYF | TGTGCCAGCAGCCCTCACAGGGTCTACGAGCAGTACTTC
- | - | TRBJ1-1 | TRBV6-1 | CASSGTAFTEAFF | TGTGCCAGCAGCGGTACAGCCTTCACTGAAGCTTTCTTT
- | - | TRBJ2-7 | TRBV5-5 | CASSFTTYEQYF | TGTGCCAGCAGCTTTACCACTTACGAGCAGTACTTC
- | few | TRBJ1-2 | TRBV28 | CASRESSNYGYTF | TGTGCCAGCAGGGAGTCTTCTAACTATGGCTACACCTTC
TRBD2 | few | TRBJ2-1 | TRBV28 | CASRRSGKIYNEQFF | TGTGCCAGCAGAAGAAGCGGGAAGATTTACAATGAGCAGTTCTTC
- | - | TRBJ2-7 | TRBV27 | CASSLQGGYEQYF | TGTGCCAGCAGTTTACAGGGTGGGTACGAGCAGTACTTC
- | - | TRBJ1-5 | TRBV11-2 | CASSLGQGSQPQHF | TGTGCCAGCAGCTTAGGTCAGGGAAGCCAGCCCCAGCATTTT
TRBD1 | - | TRBJ1-5 | TRBV2 | CASNQDREPQHF | TGTGCCAGCAATCAGGACAGGGAGCCCCAGCATTTT
- | - | TRBJ2-1 | TRBV27 | CASSQQVSYNEQFF | TGTGCCAGCAGCCAACAGGTATCCTACAATGAGCAGTTCTTC
- | - | TRBJ1-4 | TRBV4-3 | CASSQAGGRSEKLFF | TGCGCCAGCAGCCAAGCGGGGGGGCGGTCTGAAAAACTGTTTTTT
- | - | TRBJ2-2 | TRBV14 | CASTRSANTGELFF | TGTGCCAGCACACGGAGCGCGAACACCGGGGAGCTGTTTTTT
- | once | TRBJ1-3 | TRBV18 | CASSPTGASGNTIYF | TGTGCCAGCTCACCCACAGGCGCCTCTGGAAACACCATATATTTT
TRBD1 | few | TRBJ2-7 | TRBV6-5 | CASSQGTGTGEQYF | TGTGCCAGCAGTCAAGGGACAGGTACAGGCGAGCAGTACTTC
TRBD1 | - | TRBJ1-5 | TRBV9 | CASSVGTGWEQPQHF | TGTGCCAGCAGCGTAGGGACAGGGTGGGAACAGCCCCAGCATTTT
TRBD1 | many | TRBJ2-7 | TRBV9 | CASSVGGQGLYEQYF | TGTGCCAGCAGCGTAGGGGGACAGGGGTTATACGAGCAGTACTTC
- | - | TRBJ1-1 | TRBV27 | CASSQPSDIPQAFF | TGTGCCAGCAGTCAACCCTCGGACATCCCACAAGCTTTCTTT
TRBD1 | - | TRBJ1-1 | TRBV30 | CAWSVPQGAVTEAFF | TGTGCCTGGAGTGTCCCACAGGGGGCGGTAACTGAAGCTTTCTTT
TRBD1 | few | TRBJ2-7 | TRBV5-4 | CASSPQTGGGEQYF | TGTGCCAGCAGCCCCCAAACAGGGGGCGGCGAGCAGTACTTC
- | - | TRBJ1-2 | TRBV28 | CASSVGGNYGYTF | TGTGCCAGCAGCGTAGGGGGGAACTATGGCTACACCTTC
TRBD1 | - | TRBJ2-5 | TRBV28 | CASSLGGWGQGLQETQYF | TGTGCCAGCAGTCTTGGGGGGTGGGGACAGGGCCTCCAAGAGACCCAGTACTTC
- | many | TRBJ2-2 | TRBV4-3 | CASSPVPGRDTGELFF | TGCGCCAGCAGCCCCGTACCGGGGCGGGACACCGGGGAGCTGTTTTTT
- | few | TRBJ2-5 | TRBV6-1 | CASSFTREGQETQYF | TGTGCCAGCAGTTTTACGCGGGAAGGCCAGGAGACCCAGTACTTC
- | - | TRBJ2-3 | TRBV4-1 | CASSQVGRTTDTQYF | TGCGCCAGCAGCCAAGTTGGACGGACCACAGATACGCAGTATTTT
TRBD1 | - | TRBJ2-7 | TRBV10-3 | CASRDSPYEQYF | TGTGCCAGTAGGGACAGCCCCTACGAGCAGTACTTC
TRBD2 | - | TRBJ2-3 | TRBV30 | CAWSKGLAGSTQYF | TGTGCCTGGAGTAAGGGACTAGCGGGAAGTACGCAGTATTTT
- | - | TRBJ2-3 | TRBV10-1 | CASSDQRADTQYF | TGCGCCAGCAGTGATCAGCGGGCAGATACGCAGTATTTT
TRBD1 | once | TRBJ2-5 | TRBV28 | CASRRRGPETQYF | TGTGCCAGCAGGCGAAGGGGGCCAGAGACCCAGTACTTC
TRBD1 | - | TRBJ2-7 | TRBV7-9 | CASSPLTGGSYEQYF | TGTGCCAGCAGCCCCCTGACAGGGGGGTCCTACGAGCAGTACTTC
- | - | TRBJ2-5 | TRBV5-1 | CASSFSKGVEETQYF | TGCGCCAGCAGCTTCAGCAAGGGGGTTGAGGAGACCCAGTACTTC
- | - | TRBJ2-6 | TRBV27 | CASSYARGNSGANVLTF | TGTGCCAGCAGTTATGCCAGGGGAAACTCTGGGGCCAACGTCCTGACTTTC
- | - | TRBJ1-3 | TRBV5-1 | CASSPGGAGNTIYF | TGCGCCAGCAGCCCCGGCGGGGCTGGAAACACCATATATTTT
TRBD1 | once | TRBJ2-7 | TRBV27 | CASSTITGAYEQYF | TGTGCCAGCAGTACCATTACAGGGGCCTACGAGCAGTACTTC
- | once | TRBJ1-3 | TRBV6-5 | CASTPTSRIGNTIYF | TGTGCCAGCACCCCAACAAGTCGTATCGGAAACACCATATATTTT
- | many | TRBJ1-3 | TRBV5-1 | CASSLQQSSSGNTIYF | TGCGCCAGCAGCCTCCAGCAGTCGAGCTCTGGAAACACCATATATTTT